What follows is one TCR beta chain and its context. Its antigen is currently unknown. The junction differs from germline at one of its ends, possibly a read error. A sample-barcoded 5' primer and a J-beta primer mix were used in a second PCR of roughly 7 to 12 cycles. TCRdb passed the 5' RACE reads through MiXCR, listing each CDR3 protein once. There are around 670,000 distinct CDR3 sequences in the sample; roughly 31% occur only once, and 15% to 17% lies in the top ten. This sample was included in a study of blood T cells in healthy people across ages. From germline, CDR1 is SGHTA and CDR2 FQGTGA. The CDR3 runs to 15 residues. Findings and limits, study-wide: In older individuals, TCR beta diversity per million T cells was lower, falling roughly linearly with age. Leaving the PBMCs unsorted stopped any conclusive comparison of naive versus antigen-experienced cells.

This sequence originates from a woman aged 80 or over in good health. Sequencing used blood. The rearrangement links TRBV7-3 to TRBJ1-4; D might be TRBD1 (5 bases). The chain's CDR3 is CASSPQGGTNERLFF. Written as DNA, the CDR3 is TGTGCCAGCAGCCCGCAGGGTGGAACTAATGAAAGACTGTTTTTT.